The rows below give T cell receptor beta chains drawn from one sample of a study of early T cells in non-severe SARS-CoV-2 infection. One entry per CDR3 protein, called by TCRdb with MiXCR from the 5' RACE reads. The sample contains tens of thousands of distinct CDR3 sequences, 13% of which appear only once. Sequencing used whole blood. Every receptor here comes from an adult who was a healthcare worker with PCR-confirmed SARS-CoV-2 infection or an uninfected control (not recorded which). Both conserved end residues are part of each CDR3. A D gene is named only where the DNA matches it firmly. A clone size is listed for some rows: how often the clone was seen (once, few, many), or a class if it is expanded.

>NA|14|TRBV20-1|TRBJ2-5|TRBD2
TGCAGTGCGGGAAGACTAGCGGGAGGAGAGACCCAGTACTTC
CSAGRLAGGETQYF
>few|14|TRBV9|TRBJ1-1|TRBD1
TGTGCCAGCAGCGTAGTGTCAGGGGGGACTGAAGCTTTCTTT
CASSVVSGGTEAFF
>many|12|TRBV29-1|TRBJ2-1|NA
TGCAGCGTTGAAATAGGGGTCAATGAGCAGTTCTTC
CSVEIGVNEQFF
>many|14|TRBV10-3|TRBJ2-1|TRBD1
TGTGCCATCAGTGAACGGACAGGTCACAATGAGCAGTTCTTC
CAISERTGHNEQFF
>NA|16|TRBV10-3|TRBJ2-4|TRBD2
TGTGCCATCAGTGGGCAGCGGGAGAGGGGACAAAACATTCAGTACTTC
CAISGQRERGQNIQYF
>few|18|TRBV20-1|TRBJ2-3|TRBD2
TGCAGTGCTTGTCCTCTAGCGGGAGGGGGATTTAGCACAGATACGCAGTATTTT
CSACPLAGGGFSTDTQYF
>few|15|TRBV6-6|TRBJ2-2|NA
TGTGCCAGCAGTTACTCGACGGGGAGCACCGGGGAGCTGTTTTTT
CASSYSTGSTGELFF
>many|14|TRBV28|TRBJ2-7|NA
TGTGCCAGCAGTTTAGACTGGGGAGCGTACGAGCAGTACTTC
CASSLDWGAYEQYF
>few|13|TRBV28|TRBJ1-5|NA
TGTGCCAGCAGTCCTGACATACCCCAGCCCCAGCATTTT
CASSPDIPQPQHF
>NA|15|TRBV13|TRBJ2-4|NA
TGTGCCAGCAGCTTAGGGGCTTCGATCAAAAACATTCAGTACTTC
CASSLGASIKNIQYF
>many|15|TRBV7-9|TRBJ1-1|NA
TGTGCCAGCAGCCCAACAGGGCCCTTCAACACTGAAGCTTTCTTT
CASSPTGPFNTEAFF
>NA|12|TRBV27|TRBJ2-7|TRBD1
TGTGCCAGCAGCCTGCCCAGGGGGGAGCAGTACTTC
CASSLPRGEQYF
>NA|12|TRBV6-2/TRBV6-3|TRBJ2-3|NA
TGTGCCAGCAGTTACGGTGGTAGTACGCAGTATTTT
CASSYGGSTQYF
>many|14|TRBV10-2|TRBJ2-7|TRBD2
TGCGCCAGCGGCAGCGGGGGAGGGAGATACGAGCAGTACTTC
CASGSGGGRYEQYF
>NA|15|TRBV27|TRBJ2-7|TRBD2
TGTGCCAGCAGTAGAATCGGGACTACATCCTACGAGCAGTACTTC
CASSRIGTTSYEQYF
>many|16|TRBV6-2/TRBV6-3|TRBJ1-2|NA
TGTGCCAGCACCCCCGCTCCTCACTTTCCTAACTATGGCTACACCTTC
CASTPAPHFPNYGYTF
>NA|15|TRBV27|TRBJ1-2|NA
TGTGCCAGCAGTTTATCTGTACGAGCCAACTATGGCTACACCTTC
CASSLSVRANYGYTF
>many|17|TRBV27|TRBJ2-2|TRBD1
TGTGCCAGCAGCTCCCTGTTGACAGGGCTGAACACCGGGGAGCTGTTTTTT
CASSSLLTGLNTGELFF
>few|16|TRBV5-1|TRBJ2-4|TRBD1
TGCGCCAGCAGCTTACCCGCAACAGGGGCGATGAACATTCAGTACTTC
CASSLPATGAMNIQYF
>NA|14|TRBV3-1|TRBJ1-5|TRBD1
TGTGCCAGCAGCCTAACAGGGGGTGATCAGCCCCAGCATTTT
CASSLTGGDQPQHF
>NA|11|TRBV20-1|TRBJ2-7|NA
TGCAGTGCTAGGGGCGTCTACGAGCAGTACTTC
CSARGVYEQYF
>many|13|TRBV2|TRBJ1-6|NA
TGTGCCAGCAAGCAGGACATTGATTCACCCCTCCACTTT
CASKQDIDSPLHF
>NA|14|TRBV25-1|TRBJ1-2|TRBD1
TGTGCCAGCAGAGGGACAGGCCGCAACTATGGCTACACCTTC
CASRGTGRNYGYTF
>many|14|TRBV27|TRBJ2-7|NA
TGTGCCAGCAGTTTAACCAGCGCGATGGACGAGCAGTACTTC
CASSLTSAMDEQYF
>NA|16|TRBV21-1|TRBJ2-7|NA
TGTGCCAGCAGCAAAGGAAACGACGAATTCTCCTACGAGCAGTACTTC
CASSKGNDEFSYEQYF
>large|12|TRBV28|TRBJ2-7|NA
TGTGCCAGCAGTTTGGTGGGAGGCGAGCAGTACTTC
CASSLVGGEQYF
>NA|13|TRBV29-1|TRBJ2-5|NA
TGCAGCGTTTCAGGGTCGTCCCAAGTGACCCAGTACTTC
CSVSGSSQVTQYF
>NA|14|TRBV6-1|TRBJ2-1|TRBD2
TGTGCCAGCAAGGAGACTAGCAGCTACAATGAGCAGTTCTTC
CASKETSSYNEQFF
>NA|14|TRBV12-3/TRBV12-4|TRBJ2-3|NA
TGTGCCAGCAGTTTAATTGATTACCCCGGTACGCAGTATTTT
CASSLIDYPGTQYF
>NA|13|TRBV5-1|TRBJ2-7|NA
TGCGCCAGCAGCTTGGCCGGGACCCACGAGCAGTACTTC
CASSLAGTHEQYF